Listed here are 22 T cell receptor beta chains from one sample, sequenced in a study of shared clonotypes between healthy human individuals. Assay used: immunoSEQ multiplex PCR; TCRdb lists only in-frame clones, some missing. Of 780,000 or so clones listed, approximately 72% are singletons. Sequencing was performed on memory CD4+ T cells sorted from blood. Subset defined: CD45RA-negative fraction. The receptors here all came from a woman in her 30s in good health.

The CDR3 nucleotides are TGTGCCAGCAGTGATCCGGGACAGGGTCACTACGAGCAGTACTTC. Its translation is CASSDPGQGHYEQYF. The chain carries TRBV27 and TRBJ2-7, with 9 bases that match TRBD1. V dropped 5 bases and J dropped 3; count of bases not matched to a gene: 8. Germline-derived CDR1 and CDR2 are MNHEY and SMNVEV (reference sequence). CDR3 length: 15 amino acids.

V and J are TRBV5-1 and TRBJ2-3; 12 bases fit TRBD2. The J segment lost 2 bases and the V segment lost 4 bases, leaving 5 bases of the junction unmatched. The CDR3 is 16 amino acids. Germline CDR1 is SGHRS and CDR2 is YFSETQ. Here the CDR3 DNA reads TGCGCCAGCAGCAGGACTAGCGGGACTTACACAGATACGCAGTATTTT. Its protein is CASSRTSGTYTDTQYF.

The rearrangement links TRBV18 to TRBJ1-1, with D possibly being TRBD1 (5 bases). The V end was cut by 0 bases, the J end by 5 bases, with 19 bases between. This CDR3 is 17 amino acids long. Germline loops: CDR1 KGHSH, CDR2 LQKENI. The CDR3, as DNA: TGTGCCAGCTCACCACCCCAGGGCGCGGGGTCTCGGACTGAAGCTTTCTTT. This codes for CASSPPQGAGSRTEAFF.

The CDR3 bases are TGTGCCAGCAGCTTCAGGGGCGCTGAAGCTTTCTTT. This codes for CASSFRGAEAFF. J is TRBJ1-1 and V is TRBV11-2, with D maybe TRBD1 (6 bases). V shed 3 bases and J shed 6 bases, with 8 bases lying between them. This CDR3 comprises 12 residues. The germline gives CDR1 SGHAT, CDR2 FQNNGV.

This chain joins TRBV5-1 and TRBJ1-3; TRBD1 might be the D (5 bases). Germline CDR1 SGHRS, CDR2 YFSETQ. The CDR3 loop spans 14 amino acids. V lost 3 bases and J 0 bases, leaving 7 bases between the germline ends. The CDR3 protein is CASSSGNSGNTIYF. As DNA, the CDR3 is TGCGCCAGCAGCTCAGGGAACTCTGGAAACACCATATATTTT.

V and J are TRBV10-2 and TRBJ2-7, with 8 bases lining up with TRBD1. With V trimmed by 3 bases and J by 6 bases, 7 bases remained unmatched. This CDR3 is 14 amino acids long. Germline V gene lookup returns CDR1 WSHSY and CDR2 SAAADI. CDR3 sequence (DNA): TGCGCCAGCAGTGAATGGGTCAGGGGGCTCGAGCAGTACTTC. As protein: CASSEWVRGLEQYF.

This clone was detected only once. This chain uses TRBV5-1 with TRBJ2-1, with D possibly TRBD1 on 5 matching bases. V lost 3 bases to trimming and J lost 0 bases, with 13 bases between them. The CDR3 is 16 residues long. Germline V lookup: CDR1 SGHRS, CDR2 YFSETQ. CDR3 residues: CASSYGQGSSYNEQFF. Written as DNA, the CDR3 is TGCGCCAGCAGCTACGGCCAGGGTTCCTCCTACAATGAGCAGTTCTTC.

V usage is TRBV21-1 and J usage is TRBJ1-1; TRBD1 is the table's D call and was not checked against the DNA. TRBV21-1 has pseudogene status. This CDR3 has 18 residues. The CDR3 is CASSKEVGQGKMNTEAFF. The CDR3 nucleotides are TGTGCCAGCAGCAAAGAAGTTGGGCAGGGGAAGATGAACACTGAAGCTTTCTTT.

This clone was counted a single time. The J gene is TRBJ1-1, the V gene TRBV28; D might be TRBD1 (6 bases). This CDR3 has 13 amino acids. V lost 5 bases and J 5 bases, leaving 12 bases between the germline ends. Germline V CDR1 and CDR2: MDHEN, SYDVKM. CDR3 nucleotides: TGTGCCAGCAGTCCCAGGGGAGGAACTGAAGCTTTCTTT. Amino acids: CASSPRGGTEAFF.

The chain carries TRBV7-3 and TRBJ1-5; D gene unclear. Germline-derived CDR1 and CDR2 are SGHTA and FQGTGA. The germline V and J ends were trimmed by 5 bases and 2 bases, with 16 bases remaining between them. There are 16 residues in the CDR3. CDR3 loop: CASSARPPAGNQPQHF. CDR3 in DNA: TGTGCCAGCAGCGCTAGACCACCGGCGGGCAATCAGCCCCAGCATTTT.

V is TRBV30 and J is TRBJ2-7; 8 nucleotides match TRBD2. This CDR3 is 13 amino acids long. CDR1 GTSNPN and CDR2 SVGIG come from the germline V gene (reference sequence). Unmatched junction bases numbered 8, after V lost 4 bases and J lost 6 bases. CDR3 amino acids: CAWNDGRASEQYF. DNA of the CDR3: TGTGCCTGGAATGACGGGAGGGCCAGCGAGCAGTACTTC.

This clone was seen a handful of times. Other DNA sequences in the sample encode the same CDR3. The V gene is TRBV14, the J gene TRBJ1-2, with a weak D call TRBD1 (5 bases). V lost 1 base and J 4 bases, leaving 13 bases between the germline ends. Germline V gene sequence: CDR1 SGHDN, CDR2 FVKESK. This CDR3 has 15 residues. The chain's CDR3 is CASSQGQPGPYGYTF. The DNA of the CDR3 is TGTGCCAGCAGCCAAGGTCAGCCAGGGCCCTATGGCTACACCTTC.

The V gene is TRBV27, the J gene TRBJ2-7; the match to TRBD1 covers 11 bases. This CDR3 has 17 amino acids. Germline loops: CDR1 MNHEY, CDR2 SMNVEV (reference sequence). J was trimmed by 1 base and V by 5 bases; bases with no gene match: 10. The CDR3 DNA sequence: TGTGCCAGCAGTCTTGGGACAGGGGGTTTCCCATCCTACGAGCAGTACTTC. Amino acids: CASSLGTGGFPSYEQYF.

This clone was recorded many times. The gene calls are TRBV6-5 and TRBJ1-1; 10 bases match TRBD1. V shed 6 bases and J 6 bases; nucleotides not matched to a gene: 7. CDR3 length: 14 amino acids. Germline V CDR1 and CDR2: MNHEY, SVGAGI. This chain's CDR3 is CASRPDRGLSEAFF. CDR3 DNA: TGTGCCAGCAGACCAGACAGGGGGCTATCTGAAGCTTTCTTT.

The rearrangement uses TRBV30 and TRBJ2-2, with 10 bases identical to TRBD2. Germline CDR1 reads GTSNPN; CDR2 reads SVGIG (reference sequence). With V trimmed by 0 bases and J by 3 bases, 7 bases remained unmatched. The CDR3 is 17 amino acids. CDR3 amino acids: CAWSVPSGRAYTGELFF. The CDR3 nucleotides read TGTGCCTGGAGTGTACCCAGCGGGAGGGCCTACACCGGGGAGCTGTTTTTT.

The V and J genes are TRBV6-5 and TRBJ1-6; TRBD1 is a possible D gene (6 bases). Trimming pared 8 bases from V and 5 bases from J, leaving 10 bases between. Germline CDR1 and CDR2: MNHEY and SVGAGI. This CDR3 region has 13 residues. The CDR3 region is CASRQANNSPLHF. The CDR3 bases are TGTGCCAGCCGACAGGCAAATAATTCACCCCTCCACTTT.

The chain recombines TRBV5-1 with TRBJ2-6, with a tentative D call TRBD2 (5 bases). Trimming took off 5 bases at V and 2 bases at J, with 11 bases between the two ends. CDR1 is SGHRS and CDR2 is YFSETQ in the germline V gene. CDR3 length: 15 amino acids. The CDR3 sequence: CASRIGSAGANVLTF. The CDR3, as DNA: TGCGCCAGCAGAATAGGGAGCGCTGGGGCCAACGTCCTGACTTTC.

The rearrangement joins TRBV18 to TRBJ2-7, with 8 positions matching TRBD1. The trim removed 1 base at V and 2 bases at J, leaving 10 bases unmatched. The CDR3 sequence is 17 residues long. Germline-derived CDR1 and CDR2 are KGHSH and LQKENI. CDR3 coding DNA: TGTGCCAGCTCACCACTCCCTGCTGCGACAGGGGCCTACGAGCAGTACTTC. Translation gives CASSPLPAATGAYEQYF.

This chain connects TRBV11-2 to TRBJ1-2, with D maybe TRBD1 (6 bases). Germline CDR1 is SGHAT and CDR2 is FQNNGV. Trimming pared 3 bases from V and 8 bases from J, leaving 13 bases between. This CDR3 contains 13 residues. CDR3 nucleotide sequence: TGTGCCAGCAGCTTGAACAGGGTAGGAGGCTACACCTTC. It translates to CASSLNRVGGYTF.

This clone occurred a few times. The chain recombines TRBV7-9 with TRBJ2-7, with 9 bases aligning to TRBD1. Per germline, CDR1 SEHNR and CDR2 FQNEAQ (reference sequence). V shed 1 base and J 4 bases; nucleotides not matched to a gene: 8. The CDR3 length is 16 residues. The CDR3 nucleotides are TGTGCCAGCAGCTTAGATTTGGGACAGGGCTTATACGAGCAGTACTTC. It yields the protein CASSLDLGQGLYEQYF.

The V and J genes are TRBV28 and TRBJ2-3, with 12 bases aligning to TRBD1. From germline, CDR1 is MDHEN and CDR2 SYDVKM. CDR3 length: 16 residues. Trimming removed 5 bases from V and 5 bases from J; junction bases left unmatched: 8. CDR3 DNA sequence: TGTGCCAGCAGTACACAGGGACAGGGGGCGGGAGATACGCAGTATTTT. Encoded protein: CASSTQGQGAGDTQYF. Filled out from reference TRBV28 and TRBJ2-3, the complete variable domain reads DVKVTQSSRYLVKRTGEKVFLECVQDMDHENMFWYRQDPGLGLRLIYFSYDVKMKEKGDIPEGYSVSREKKERFSLILESASTNQTSMYLCASSTQGQGAGDTQYFGPGTRLTVL.

A single count supports this clone. The chain recombines TRBV28 with TRBJ1-1; 9 bases agree with TRBD1. Germline-derived CDR1 and CDR2 are MDHEN and SYDVKM. The CDR3 is 15 amino acids. The trim removed 5 bases at V and 6 bases at J, leaving 10 bases unmatched. CDR3 residues: CASSDPGQGLPEAFF. CDR3 nucleotides: TGTGCCAGCAGTGATCCGGGACAGGGTCTTCCTGAAGCTTTCTTT. Looking up the rest from reference TRBV28 and TRBJ1-1 gives the full variable domain: DVKVTQSSRYLVKRTGEKVFLECVQDMDHENMFWYRQDPGLGLRLIYFSYDVKMKEKGDIPEGYSVSREKKERFSLILESASTNQTSMYLCASSDPGQGLPEAFFGQGTRLTVV.